A selection of T cell receptor beta chains follows, all from one sample in a study of OX40 agonist ivuxolimab in advanced cancers. Profiling relied on immunoSEQ multiplex PCR, and the TCRdb table lists in-frame clones only, not all of them. The sample lists tens of thousands of clones; approximately 86% were seen once. The sequencing here drew on CD4+ or CD8+ T cells sorted from blood, taken in a trial of the OX40 agonist ivuxolimab. The receptor source for this set is an adult with an advanced solid tumor such as melanoma, head and neck, liver or kidney cancer. Each CDR3 is given with its conserved first and last residue. Each record gives: J gene, clone size, V gene, D gene, CDR3 DNA, CDR3 protein. The D gene is left open where the match is weak. A clone size is listed for some rows: how often the clone was seen (once, few, many), or a class if it is expanded.

TRBJ1-6	.	TRBV7-6	.	TGTGCCAGCAGCTTTTCAGAGGGGAATTCACCCCTCCACTTT	CASSFSEGNSPLHF
TRBJ1-4	.	TRBV7-9	.	TGTGCCAGCAGCTTAGCACAGGAAAAACTGTTTTTT	CASSLAQEKLFF
TRBJ2-1	.	TRBV30	.	TGTGCCGGTGAACAAGATGAGCAGTTCTTC	CAGEQDEQFF
TRBJ1-2	.	TRBV7-2	.	TGTGCCAGCAGCTTAGTGAGGCAGGGCGGTAGTTCGAACTATGGCTACACCTTC	CASSLVRQGGSSNYGYTF
TRBJ2-7	.	TRBV11-2	.	TGTGCCAGCAGCTTAATTGGACAGAGTCCAACCTACGAGCAGTACTTC	CASSLIGQSPTYEQYF
TRBJ1-2	few	TRBV5-4	.	TGTGCCAGCAGCCAGGACAGATATGGCTACACCTTC	CASSQDRYGYTF
TRBJ2-7	.	TRBV10-3	TRBD1	TGTGCCATCAGTATACGACAGGGGGTCTACGAGCAGTACTTC	CAISIRQGVYEQYF
TRBJ1-2	.	TRBV5-6	.	TGTGCCAGCAAACCCGGGACGGTCTATGGCTACACCTTC	CASKPGTVYGYTF
TRBJ2-3	.	TRBV5-1	.	TGCGCCAGCAGGGAAAGCACAGATACGCAGTATTTT	CASRESTDTQYF
TRBJ1-3	.	TRBV14	TRBD1	TGTGCCAGCAGCCAAGCGAGGGGGCCGGTAAACACCATATATTTT	CASSQARGPVNTIYF
TRBJ1-2	medium-sized	TRBV5-4	TRBD1	TGTGCCAGCAGCCGGGACAGGGATTATGGCTACACCTTC	CASSRDRDYGYTF
TRBJ2-2	.	TRBV5-6	.	TGTGCCAGCAGCTTAAGAAGAATCACCGGGGAGCTGTTTTTT	CASSLRRITGELFF
TRBJ1-4	.	TRBV18	TRBD1	TGTGCCAGCTCGCTTCGCCTAGGGGGCATGGGGGAAAAACTGTTTTTT	CASSLRLGGMGEKLFF
TRBJ2-1	.	TRBV19	TRBD2	TGTGCCAGTAGTATACTAGCGGGGGGGCCTTACAATGAGCAGTTCTTC	CASSILAGGPYNEQFF
TRBJ1-3	.	TRBV5-1	.	TGCGCCAGCAGCTTGGCCTCAGGGTCTGGAAACACCATATATTTT	CASSLASGSGNTIYF
TRBJ2-5	.	TRBV23-1	TRBD1	TGCGCCAGCAGTCACCGTAGGACAGGGGGCGGGGAGACCCAGTACTTC	CASSHRRTGGGETQYF
TRBJ1-1	.	TRBV29-1	.	TGCAGCGTTGAAGCAGGGCGAAACACTGAAGCTTTCTTT	CSVEAGRNTEAFF
TRBJ1-5	few	TRBV18	TRBD1	TGTGCCAGCTCAGAAACAGGGGAACAGCCCCAGCATTTT	CASSETGEQPQHF
TRBJ2-3	.	TRBV2	.	TGTGCCAGCAGTGGGATGGGGGATACGCAGTATTTT	CASSGMGDTQYF
TRBJ1-2	.	TRBV18	.	TGTGCCAGCTCACCCCCGTTGACTGTCGCTAGTGGCTACACCTTC	CASSPPLTVASGYTF
TRBJ1-5	few	TRBV9	.	TGTGCCAGCAGCGTAGACCCCGGGGGCAATCAGCCCCAGCATTTT	CASSVDPGGNQPQHF
TRBJ2-5	.	TRBV4-2	TRBD1	TGTGCCAGCAGCCCGGACAGGGGTAACTCCGGAGAGACCCAGTACTTC	CASSPDRGNSGETQYF
TRBJ2-7	.	TRBV10-1	TRBD1	TGCGCCAGCAGTGAGTATAATGGGACAGACTACGAGCAGTACTTC	CASSEYNGTDYEQYF
TRBJ1-2	.	TRBV13	.	TGTGCCAGCAGCCCCAAAGGGATGACCCCCGCTCCCTCCTCCTATGGCTACACCTTC	CASSPKGMTPAPSSYGYTF
TRBJ2-5	.	TRBV7-7	.	TGTGCTAGCAGCCCCAGGGGGAGGTCGGAGACCCAGTACTTC	CASSPRGRSETQYF
TRBJ2-1	.	TRBV7-3	.	TGTGCCAGCAGCTTGTTACTCCCCGCCCCCCACAATGAGCAGTTCTTC	CASSLLLPAPHNEQFF
TRBJ1-2	.	TRBV28	TRBD1	TGTGCCAGCAGTTCCCCCGGGACAGGGGCCTATGGCTACACCTTC	CASSSPGTGAYGYTF
TRBJ1-1	.	TRBV6-1	.	TGTGCCAGCACTATCAGGACCATTAACACTGAAGCTTTCTTT	CASTIRTINTEAFF
TRBJ1-1	.	TRBV13	.	TGTGCCAGCAGGCTAGAAGGGACCACTGAAGCTTTCTTT	CASRLEGTTEAFF